This TCR beta chain was profiled in a study of blood T cell repertoires in COVID-19. The overall study: PBMCs, B-cell-depleted T cells, or T cells were the source of the cDNA or gDNA that made up the material.

Methods used by the authors: It was from reference gene primer amplification that nucleated cell counts were estimated. Here immunoSEQ multiplex PCR was the method, and the copy in TCRdb shows in-frame clones only, minus some. V, J and clone size are taken as reported in that table, and D and trimming were inferred from the DNA itself. The sample has 250,000 or so clones, about nine tenths seen once. Trimming cost V 0 bases and J 10 bases, with 10 bases left between them. CDR3 length: 13 residues. Germline CDR1 reads LGHNA; CDR2 reads YSLEER. The source material was PBMCs or T cells enriched from blood (not recorded which). The TCR originated in a woman in her thirties with acute COVID-19. The rearrangement joins TRBV4-3 to TRBJ2-1; D gene ambiguous. Written as DNA, the CDR3 is TGCGCCAGCAGCCAAGATCTAGGCGGAGAGCAGTTCTTC. It specifies CASSQDLGGEQFF.